This is a list of T cell receptor beta chains from one sample in a study of PD-1 blockade in classical Hodgkin lymphoma. Generated by immunoSEQ multiplex PCR, the TCRdb table keeps only in-frame clones and is missing some. The table includes about 64,000 clones, more than 80% detected once. Sequencing used peripheral blood mononuclear cells (PBMCs), obtained before the fourth cycle of nivolumab. Receptors originate from a human donor with classical Hodgkin lymphoma. Each CDR3 is given with its conserved first and last residue. Each record gives: CDR3 DNA, CDR3 protein, V gene, clone size, D gene, J gene. A D gene is named only where the DNA matches it firmly. Clone size, where shown, is once, few, many, or a class for clones that have expanded.

CDR3 DNA: TGTGCCAGCAGCTCGGGCGGGATGGCCGGCACAGATACGCAGTATTTT; CDR3 protein: CASSSGGMAGTDTQYF; V gene: TRBV5-4; clone size: NA; D gene: NA; J gene: TRBJ2-3
CDR3 DNA: TGTGCCAGCAGCGGCGGGGGGGGAGCCTACGAGCAGTACTTC; CDR3 protein: CASSGGGGAYEQYF; V gene: TRBV7-2; clone size: NA; D gene: TRBD2; J gene: TRBJ2-7
CDR3 DNA: TGTGCCAGTTTAGCGGGGGGGAGCACAGATACGCAGTATTTT; CDR3 protein: CASLAGGSTDTQYF; V gene: TRBV7-2; clone size: NA; D gene: TRBD2; J gene: TRBJ2-3
CDR3 DNA: TGTGCCAGCAGCCCCGCCCCTGATAGCAATCAGCCCCAGCATTTT; CDR3 protein: CASSPAPDSNQPQHF; V gene: TRBV5-5; clone size: NA; D gene: NA; J gene: TRBJ1-5
CDR3 DNA: TGTGCCTGGGAAAGTAACACTGAAGCTTTCTTT; CDR3 protein: CAWESNTEAFF; V gene: TRBV30; clone size: few; D gene: NA; J gene: TRBJ1-1
CDR3 DNA: TGTGCCTGGAGTCCGGAAATTGAATTTTCCACAGATACGCAGTATTTT; CDR3 protein: CAWSPEIEFSTDTQYF; V gene: TRBV30; clone size: NA; D gene: NA; J gene: TRBJ2-3
CDR3 DNA: TGTGCCAGCAGTTTTTTCGGAGGAGAAAAACTGTTTTTT; CDR3 protein: CASSFFGGEKLFF; V gene: TRBV27; clone size: NA; D gene: NA; J gene: TRBJ1-4
CDR3 DNA: TGTGCCAGCCTGACCGGGACCGAGCAGTACTTC; CDR3 protein: CASLTGTEQYF; V gene: TRBV6-5; clone size: NA; D gene: NA; J gene: TRBJ2-7
CDR3 DNA: TGTGCTAGTGGGGTAGGGAGCAGAGACAATGAGCAGTTCTTC; CDR3 protein: CASGVGSRDNEQFF; V gene: TRBV12-5; clone size: NA; D gene: NA; J gene: TRBJ2-1
CDR3 DNA: TGTGCCTGGGGAACAGGGGGCGGTCGGAACACCATATATTTT; CDR3 protein: CAWGTGGGRNTIYF; V gene: TRBV30; clone size: NA; D gene: TRBD1; J gene: TRBJ1-3
CDR3 DNA: TGTGCCAGCAGTTTCGGGGGCAACGACTACGAGCAGTACTTC; CDR3 protein: CASSFGGNDYEQYF; V gene: TRBV27; clone size: NA; D gene: NA; J gene: TRBJ2-7
CDR3 DNA: TGTGCCAGCAGCTTCAGTCTAGCGTTCTACAATGAGCAGTTCTTC; CDR3 protein: CASSFSLAFYNEQFF; V gene: TRBV7-2; clone size: NA; D gene: NA; J gene: TRBJ2-1
CDR3 DNA: TGTGCCAGTAGTAGAGCCAGTGTCTATAATTCACCCCTCCACTTT; CDR3 protein: CASSRASVYNSPLHF; V gene: TRBV19; clone size: few; D gene: NA; J gene: TRBJ1-6
CDR3 DNA: TGTGCCATCAGTGGAAAGGGGGCGGGGGATACGCAGTATTTT; CDR3 protein: CAISGKGAGDTQYF; V gene: TRBV10-3; clone size: once; D gene: NA; J gene: TRBJ2-3
CDR3 DNA: TGTGCCAGCAGTTCGGCCCCTTTGAACACTGAAGCTTTCTTT; CDR3 protein: CASSSAPLNTEAFF; V gene: TRBV28; clone size: NA; D gene: NA; J gene: TRBJ1-1
CDR3 DNA: TGTGCCAGCAGCGCAGAGGGTCACGACGAGCAGTACTTC; CDR3 protein: CASSAEGHDEQYF; V gene: TRBV9; clone size: NA; D gene: NA; J gene: TRBJ2-7
CDR3 DNA: TGTGCCAGCAGCGTAACAGGGGGGCACACTGAAGCTTTCTTT; CDR3 protein: CASSVTGGHTEAFF; V gene: TRBV5-4; clone size: once; D gene: TRBD1; J gene: TRBJ1-1
CDR3 DNA: TGTGCCAGCAGCTTAGTCGGGGATGGCTACGAGCAGTACTTC; CDR3 protein: CASSLVGDGYEQYF; V gene: TRBV11-1; clone size: NA; D gene: NA; J gene: TRBJ2-7
CDR3 DNA: TGTGCCAGTAGTCGGGACAGGGTCAATCAGCCCCAGCATTTT; CDR3 protein: CASSRDRVNQPQHF; V gene: TRBV19; clone size: NA; D gene: TRBD1; J gene: TRBJ1-5
CDR3 DNA: TGTGCCACCAGCACCCGGGACATAGATTTTCATGGCTACACCTTC; CDR3 protein: CATSTRDIDFHGYTF; V gene: TRBV15; clone size: NA; D gene: NA; J gene: TRBJ1-2
CDR3 DNA: TGTGCCACCAGCAGAGATCTGGGACAGACGCCGAATCAGCCCCAGCATTTT; CDR3 protein: CATSRDLGQTPNQPQHF; V gene: TRBV15; clone size: NA; D gene: TRBD1; J gene: TRBJ1-5
CDR3 DNA: TGTGCCCGGACTAGCGGGGGTTCATACACAGATACGCAGTATTTT; CDR3 protein: CARTSGGSYTDTQYF; V gene: TRBV30; clone size: NA; D gene: TRBD2; J gene: TRBJ2-3
CDR3 DNA: TGTGCCAGCAGCTTTGCCAGGGCGAGGACTGAAGCTTTCTTT; CDR3 protein: CASSFARARTEAFF; V gene: TRBV7-2; clone size: NA; D gene: NA; J gene: TRBJ1-1
CDR3 DNA: TGTGCCAGCAGCTTGGAAAGGACAGGGGGCGAGCAGTACTTC; CDR3 protein: CASSLERTGGEQYF; V gene: TRBV5-4; clone size: NA; D gene: TRBD1; J gene: TRBJ2-7
CDR3 DNA: TGTGCCAGCAGCTTTAGCGACAGCCCCTACGAGCAGTACTTC; CDR3 protein: CASSFSDSPYEQYF; V gene: TRBV11-2; clone size: NA; D gene: NA; J gene: TRBJ2-7
CDR3 DNA: TGTGCCAGCAGTGATAGGGCCTACACTGAAGCTTTCTTT; CDR3 protein: CASSDRAYTEAFF; V gene: TRBV2; clone size: NA; D gene: NA; J gene: TRBJ1-1